A single sample gave rise to the 6 T cell receptor beta chains below, sequenced in a study of blood T cell repertoires in COVID-19. Clones were sequenced by immunoSEQ multiplex PCR, and TCRdb holds only the in-frame ones, with some missing. The sample shows about 400,000 clones, about 83% of them seen only once. The sequencing input was PBMCs or T cells enriched from blood (not recorded which). These receptors were taken from a woman between 45 and 65 years old who had recovered from COVID-19.

The chain combines TRBV7-8 with TRBJ2-6; 8 bases agree with TRBD1. Germline V gives CDR1 SGHVS, CDR2 FQNEAQ. The CDR3 is made up of 15 amino acids. Trimming took 3 bases from V and 2 from J; bases not matched to a gene: 0. The CDR3 region has the DNA TGTGCCAGCAGCTTCAGGGGGCCTGGGGCCAACGTCCTGACTTTC. Its protein product is CASSFRGPGANVLTF.

This clone was counted a few times. CDR3 coding DNA: TGTGCCAGCAGCGTTCGACAGGGAGCCTACGAGCAGTACTTC. Protein product: CASSVRQGAYEQYF. V usage is TRBV3-1 (or the pseudogene TRBV3-2) and J usage is TRBJ2-7, with 7 bases that match TRBD1. Germline V gene data show CDR1 as LGHDT and CDR2 as YNNKEL (reference sequence). The CDR3 contains 14 residues. V gave up 5 bases and J gave up 2 bases; unmatched junction bases: 6.

The chain joins TRBV28 to TRBJ1-2; TRBD1 is a possible D gene (5 bases). CDR1 is MDHEN and CDR2 is SYDVKM in the germline V gene. The CDR3 loop spans 12 amino acids. Trimming shortened V by 5 bases and J by 4 bases, and 8 bases separated the two germline ends. The CDR3 region is CASSTGGYGYTF. In DNA, the CDR3 is TGTGCCAGCAGTACGGGGGGCTATGGCTACACCTTC.

The rearrangement uses TRBV27 and TRBJ1-6; TRBD1 might be the D (5 bases). The CDR3 consists of 15 residues. Between the trimmed V and J ends, which lost 6 bases and 4 bases, there was a span of 13 bases. The germline CDR1 and CDR2 sequences are MNHEY and SMNVEV (reference sequence). The CDR3 coding sequence is TGTGCCAGCAGGCCTAGGGAGGGGTATAATTCACCCCTCCACTTT. This translates into CASRPREGYNSPLHF.

The J gene is TRBJ2-7, the V gene TRBV27; maybe TRBD2 (6 bases). Trimming took off 3 bases at V and 6 bases at J, with 18 bases between the two ends. From germline, CDR1 is MNHEY and CDR2 SMNVEV (reference sequence). The CDR3 has 15 amino acids. The CDR3 DNA reads TGTGCCAGCAGTTTCGATTTACCTAGCGTAGCCGAGCAGTACTTC. Protein: CASSFDLPSVAEQYF.

The CDR3 DNA sequence: TGTGCCAGCTCACCAGCGGCAGATACGCAGTATTTT. This translates into CASSPAADTQYF. The gene calls are TRBV18 and TRBJ2-3; D is undetermined. Trimming stripped 2 bases from V and 4 bases from J, with 4 bases between. CDR3 length: 12 residues. From germline, CDR1 is KGHSH and CDR2 LQKENI.